This record concerns one T cell receptor beta chain sequence. Its antigen is as yet unknown. Purity above 95% was achieved in all sorted populations. The data were taken from a study of beta chain features in type 1 diabetes. Study-level points and caveats: Shorter TCRB CDR3s, moderately but significantly so, were found in Type 1 diabetes patients in all four CD4+ subsets.

This CDR3 spans 13 amino acids. Per germline, CDR1 SGHDT and CDR2 YYEEEE. Trimming left V 6 bases short and J 3 bases short, with 13 bases between. What was sequenced were expressed TCRB transcripts, since all of the isolated RNA had been reverse transcribed. Assay used: immunoSEQ multiplex PCR; TCRdb lists only in-frame clones, some missing. Altogether 150,000 to 200,000 clones are present, about 13% being singletons, with the ten largest covering 0.55% to 0.8%. The sample was central memory CD4+ T cells from blood. The sequence was obtained from a woman aged 18 to 35 in good health. The chain is built from TRBV5-6 and TRBJ2-7, with D maybe TRBD1 (6 bases). CDR3 in amino acids: CASTRGGNYEQYF. The DNA for the CDR3 is TGTGCCAGCACCCGAGGGGGAAACTACGAGCAGTACTTC.